One T cell receptor (beta chain) is described in this entry. This record comes from a study of blood T cells in healthy people across ages. Using a J-beta primer mix together with a sample-barcoded 5' primer, a second PCR was run for roughly 7 to 11 cycles. MiXCR, run by TCRdb on the 5' RACE reads, gives a single entry per CDR3 protein. The table includes a few hundred thousand distinct CDR3 sequences, roughly a quarter detected once. The same specimen was also included in a second study, on T cells of mothers and their children.

The receptor was derived from a boy between 2 and 15 years old in good health. Specimen: blood.

The CDR3: CASSRGGENEQFF. CDR3 coding DNA: TGTGCCAGCAGCAGAGGGGGAGAGAATGAGCAGTTCTTC. V and J are TRBV9 and TRBJ2-5; TRBD1 might be the D (6 bases). Near its end, the DNA agrees better with TRBJ2-1, so the J call may be wrong. Germline-derived CDR1 and CDR2 are SGDLS and YYNGEE. This CDR3 contains 13 residues.